The table lists the clone carrying this T cell receptor (beta chain) with a few counts. Its antigen is still unknown. The sample's time point: patch test 1, 2 weeks after DPC sensitization. The sample's treatment: therapeutic diphenylcyclopropenone sensitization with weekly scalp DPC. Total RNA extraction was carried out from unfractionated whole blood. Trimming pared 4 bases from V and 5 bases from J, leaving 17 bases between. The length of the CDR3 is 16 residues. Per the germline V gene, CDR1 is LGHDT and CDR2 is YNNKEL (reference sequence). The sample comes from a study of human T cells and chemical hapten exposure. Findings of the study overall: Expanded TCRs created a significantly greater count of big CDR3 similarity clusters than controls did.

TCRdb reprocessed the RACE reads via MiXCR and lists one record per CDR3 protein. The table lists about 37,000 distinct CDR3 sequences, around 6.4% of them singletons. This material consisted of whole blood, taken in connection with sensitization to the hapten diphenylcyclopropenone (DPC). This sequence was found in a woman aged 25 to 39 with alopecia areata. Some clones in this sample may be carry-over from other donors' samples. V gene TRBV3-1 combines with J gene TRBJ1-4; D call uncertain. The CDR3 nucleotides read TGTGCCAGCAGCCCAAATCGAGGCATCGAAAATGAAAAACTGTTTTTT. Protein sequence: CASSPNRGIENEKLFF.